This T cell receptor beta chain stems from a study of T cell repertoires in cytomegalovirus infection. The overall study: Public TCR beta signatures provided an indication of both CMV infection and a matching HLA type. Study observations and caveats: Cumulative frequency (of public TCR beta family members) identified carriers of CMV plus the relevant HLA. There were HLA-C-restricted CMV-specific TCR beta clonotypes dominating the ex vivo response.

The CDR3 sequence is 15 residues long. Per germline, CDR1 MDHEN and CDR2 SYDVKM. After removal of 5 bases from V and 5 bases from J, the junction contained 11 bases not matched to a gene. This clonotype was picked up a small number of times. As yet, its antigen is unknown. TCRdb re-analysed the reads in MiXCR, keeping a single row per CDR3 protein. There are roughly 760,000 distinct CDR3 sequences in the sample; 35% occur only once, and roughly 2.8% lies in the top ten. This receptor was obtained from a human donor in good health (CMV status not recorded). Some clones in this sample may be carry-over from other donors' samples. V usage is TRBV28 and J usage is TRBJ1-2; TRBD1 agrees at 7 bases. The sample was PBMCs. CDR3 amino acids: CASSPPTGSVYGYTF. CDR3 coding DNA: TGTGCCAGCAGTCCACCGACAGGGTCGGTATATGGCTACACCTTC.